These T cell receptor beta chains were read from a single sample in a study of vaccination effects on CD4 cells after COVID-19. Antigens for these TCRs are unknown. Profiled with immunoSEQ multiplex PCR; TCRdb holds only in-frame clones, not every one. Here the sample spans about 22,000 clones, approximately 77% being singletons. Sequencing used CD4+ T cells from PBMCs cultured with HCoV-NL63 spike peptides, obtained before COVID-19 vaccination. The receptors derive from a human donor who received a COVID-19 vaccine. CDR3s include the opening cysteine and the closing phenylalanine or tryptophan. A D gene is named only where the DNA matches it firmly. Not every row has a clone size; where given, it reads once, few, many or a size class.

V gene	J gene	CDR3 length	D gene	clone size	CDR3 DNA	CDR3 protein
TRBV5-5	TRBJ1-4	15	TRBD1	NA	TGTGCCAGCAGCAGGGAGTCGGGACAGATGGAAAAACTGTTTTTT	CASSRESGQMEKLFF
TRBV30	TRBJ2-1	17	TRBD1	medium-sized	TGTGCCTGGAGCAGCCGGACAGGGGCTACTACCTACAATGAGCAGTTCTTC	CAWSSRTGATTYNEQFF
TRBV5-1	TRBJ2-7	15	NA	NA	TGCGCCAGCAGCCGCGAGGAGGGGGTGAGCCACGAGCAGTACTTC	CASSREEGVSHEQYF
TRBV29-1	TRBJ1-2	13	NA	NA	TGCAGCGTTGGGAGGCCCTCTAACTATGGCTACACCTTC	CSVGRPSNYGYTF
TRBV6-6	TRBJ2-7	14	TRBD2	NA	TGTGCCAGCAGTCCCCCGGGGGGGGTCTACGAGCAGTACTTC	CASSPPGGVYEQYF
TRBV7-6	TRBJ2-1	16	TRBD2	NA	TGTGCCAGCAGCCTAGGAGCGGGGGGAGTCTACAATGAGCAGTTCTTC	CASSLGAGGVYNEQFF
TRBV2	TRBJ2-1	11	NA	NA	TGTGCCAGCAGTCTATACAATGAGCAGTTCTTC	CASSLYNEQFF
TRBV29-1	TRBJ1-2	15	TRBD1	NA	TGCAGCGTTGTCAGACAGGGGGCTTCTAACTATGGCTACACCTTC	CSVVRQGASNYGYTF
TRBV6-5	TRBJ2-3	13	TRBD1	NA	TGTGCCAGCAGGACAGGGGGCGTAGATACGCAGTATTTT	CASRTGGVDTQYF
TRBV6-5	TRBJ2-1	14	TRBD2	NA	TGTGCCATCAAACTAGCGGGAGGGCCGAATGAGCAGTTCTTC	CAIKLAGGPNEQFF
TRBV19	TRBJ2-1	15	TRBD1	medium-sized	TGTGCCAGTAGTTTAGGACAGGGCGCCTACAATGAGCAGTTCTTC	CASSLGQGAYNEQFF
TRBV16	TRBJ1-6	15	TRBD1	NA	TGTGCCAGCAGCCAATCTGGGACAGGGAATTCACCCCTCCACTTT	CASSQSGTGNSPLHF
TRBV14	TRBJ2-3	13	NA	NA	TGTGCCAGCAGCCCCTTTGTAGGGGATACGCAGTATTTT	CASSPFVGDTQYF
TRBV2	TRBJ1-1	15	TRBD1	NA	TGTGCCACACTTCGGGACAGGGTTTTGAACACTGAAGCTTTCTTT	CATLRDRVLNTEAFF
TRBV6-5	TRBJ1-5	15	NA	once	TGTGCCGGTTCCAGGAGCCGGGGCAGCAATCAGCCCCAGCATTTT	CAGSRSRGSNQPQHF
TRBV5-1	TRBJ1-1	13	TRBD1	few	TGCGCCAGCGGCGGACAGGGGAACACTGAAGCTTTCTTT	CASGGQGNTEAFF
TRBV2	TRBJ2-1	13	NA	NA	TGTGCCAGCAGTGCCCGGACGAACAATGAGCAGTTCTTC	CASSARTNNEQFF
TRBV12-5	TRBJ1-2	17	NA	NA	TGTGCTAGTGGTTTGGTACTTGAAAGGGGAGTGAGGTATGGCTACACCTTC	CASGLVLERGVRYGYTF
TRBV7-9	TRBJ2-2	15	TRBD1	NA	TGTGCCAGCAGCCTTTGGACAGGGAACACCGGGGAGCTGTTTTTT	CASSLWTGNTGELFF
TRBV4-2	TRBJ1-1	14	NA	NA	TGTGCCAGCAGCCTTTCAGGTACGAACACTGAAGCTTTCTTT	CASSLSGTNTEAFF
TRBV7-2	TRBJ2-5	15	NA	NA	TGTGCCAGCAGCTTAGAGCGGGCAGGGGGTGAGACCCAGTACTTC	CASSLERAGGETQYF
TRBV3-1/TRBV3-2	TRBJ1-2	14	TRBD1	NA	TGTGCCAGCAGCCAAGACGTGACAGGGAACGGCTACACCTTC	CASSQDVTGNGYTF
TRBV16	TRBJ1-1	13	NA	NA	TGTGCCAGCAGCCAAAGGGCGGGTCGTGGAGCTTTCTTT	CASSQRAGRGAFF
TRBV7-9	TRBJ1-2	14	TRBD1	NA	TGTGCCAGCAGCTCCCGGGACAGGGCCTACGGCTACACCTTC	CASSSRDRAYGYTF
TRBV30	TRBJ2-3	16	NA	once	TGTGCCTGGTCCTCGGGCAGGACCCCCAGGGGAGATACGCAGTATTTT	CAWSSGRTPRGDTQYF
TRBV7-2	TRBJ1-3	16	TRBD1	NA	TGTGCCAGCAGCTCTCAGGACAGGAAGGCTGGAAACACCATATATTTT	CASSSQDRKAGNTIYF
TRBV30	TRBJ2-3	15	NA	NA	TGTGCCTGGAGTCCCCCAGGGATCGCCACAGATACGCAGTATTTT	CAWSPPGIATDTQYF
TRBV11-2	TRBJ2-1	16	TRBD2	large	TGTGCCAGCAGGCCAGCCCTAGCGGGGGCTTACAATGAGCAGTTCTTC	CASRPALAGAYNEQFF
TRBV18	TRBJ1-2	14	TRBD1	NA	TGTGCCAGCTCACCGGACAGGAAAAACTATGGCTACACCTTC	CASSPDRKNYGYTF
TRBV5-4	TRBJ1-2	14	NA	few	TGTGCCAGCAGCCCCACACTCCCTGACTATGGCTACACCTTC	CASSPTLPDYGYTF
TRBV5-6	TRBJ1-5	14	NA	NA	TGTGCCAGCAGCTTGGGCACAGACGATCAGCCCCAGCATTTT	CASSLGTDDQPQHF
TRBV7-9	TRBJ2-5	16	NA	NA	TGTGCCAGCAGCACTAGAGGCGACTTTAGGAGGGGGACCCAGTACTTC	CASSTRGDFRRGTQYF
TRBV12-3/TRBV12-4	TRBJ2-1	12	NA	NA	TGTGCCAGCAGTCGACAGGAGGGCACACTGTTCTTC	CASSRQEGTLFF
TRBV18	TRBJ1-1	15	NA	few	TGTGCCAGCTCACCCCGAACTACAGGGCATCCTGAAGCTTTCTTT	CASSPRTTGHPEAFF
TRBV6-1	TRBJ2-7	13	NA	NA	TGTGCCAGCAGTGAACTCGGGTCCTACGAGCAGTACTTC	CASSELGSYEQYF
TRBV28	TRBJ2-5	15	NA	NA	TGTGCCAGCAGTTTTACCGGGAGAAAACGAGAGACCCAGTACTTC	CASSFTGRKRETQYF
TRBV6-5	TRBJ1-2	15	TRBD1	NA	TGTGCCAGCAGTTACCTCCTTGGGAGGGGGCACGGCTACACCTTC	CASSYLLGRGHGYTF
TRBV7-9	TRBJ1-2	12	NA	NA	TGTGCCAGCTCGAACAGGGAAGCGGGCTACACCTTC	CASSNREAGYTF
TRBV21-1	TRBJ1-5	14	NA	NA	TGTGCCAGCAGAGTCCAAACGGCGAATCAGCCCCAGCATTTT	CASRVQTANQPQHF
TRBV6-1	TRBJ1-3	14	NA	NA	TGTGCCAGCAGTGAATTAACTGCTGGAAACACCATATATTTT	CASSELTAGNTIYF
TRBV2	TRBJ1-2	13	TRBD1	NA	TGTGCCAGCAGTGCTACAGGGGGCGATGGCTACACCTTC	CASSATGGDGYTF
TRBV6-5	TRBJ1-6	14	TRBD1	NA	TGTGCCAGCAGTTACCAGGGGGCAAATTCACCCCTCCACTTT	CASSYQGANSPLHF
TRBV4-1	TRBJ1-6	15	NA	NA	TGCGCCAGCAGCCAAGAGGGACTGGATAATTCACCCCTCCACTTT	CASSQEGLDNSPLHF
TRBV7-9	TRBJ1-5	14	NA	NA	TGTGCCAGCAGCCCAGGGAGAAGCAATCAGCCCCAGCATTTT	CASSPGRSNQPQHF
TRBV7-2	TRBJ2-1	15	TRBD2	few	TGTGCCAGCAGCTCTCTAGCGGCCTCCTACAATGAGCAGTTCTTC	CASSSLAASYNEQFF
TRBV6-2/TRBV6-3	TRBJ1-2	14	NA	NA	TGTGCCAGCACCCCGACCCTCGGGAACTATGGCTACACCTTC	CASTPTLGNYGYTF
TRBV5-4	TRBJ1-1	16	NA	NA	TGTGCCAGCAGCCCAGCCAGAGGGTCGGTGAACACTGAAGCTTTCTTT	CASSPARGSVNTEAFF
TRBV3-1/TRBV3-2	TRBJ2-7	14	NA	few	TGTGCCAGCAGCCAAGATTTCGGGGCCTACGAGCAGTACTTC	CASSQDFGAYEQYF
TRBV7-2	TRBJ2-5	15	TRBD1	once	TGTGCCAGCAGCTTAGCGCCGGACAGGCAAGAGACCCAGTACTTC	CASSLAPDRQETQYF
TRBV7-2	TRBJ2-7	12	NA	once	TGTGCCAGCAGCTTAAGTGGCTACGAGCAGTACTTC	CASSLSGYEQYF
TRBV5-1	TRBJ1-2	15	NA	NA	TGCGCCAGCAGCCCTGGGGACGGGGGAAACTATGGCTACACCTTC	CASSPGDGGNYGYTF
TRBV4-2	TRBJ1-6	16	TRBD1	NA	TGTGCCAGCAGCCAAGCAGCTCGGGACAGAACCTCACCCCTCCACTTT	CASSQAARDRTSPLHF
TRBV19	TRBJ2-1	14	NA	NA	TGTGCCAGTAGTAGGGGGGACACCTACAATGAGCAGTTCTTC	CASSRGDTYNEQFF